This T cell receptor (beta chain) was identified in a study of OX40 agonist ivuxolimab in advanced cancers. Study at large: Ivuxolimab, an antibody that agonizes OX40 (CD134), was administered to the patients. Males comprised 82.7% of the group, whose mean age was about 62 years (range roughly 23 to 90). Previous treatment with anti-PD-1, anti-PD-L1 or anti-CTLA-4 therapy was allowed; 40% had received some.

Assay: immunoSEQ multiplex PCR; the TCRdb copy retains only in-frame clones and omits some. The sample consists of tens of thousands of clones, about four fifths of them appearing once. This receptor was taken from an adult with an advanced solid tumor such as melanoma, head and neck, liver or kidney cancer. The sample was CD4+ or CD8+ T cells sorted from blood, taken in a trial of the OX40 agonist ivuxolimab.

Here the CDR3 DNA reads TGCGCCAGCAGCCCCGGGTACACCGGGGAGCTGTTTTTT. Encoded protein: CASSPGYTGELFF. This rearrangement joins TRBV4-3 to TRBJ2-2; D is uncertain. CDR1 LGHNA and CDR2 YSLEER come from the germline V gene. V shed 4 bases and J shed 3 bases, with 6 bases lying between them. The CDR3 extends over 13 amino acids.